The subject of this entry is one T cell receptor beta chain. The antigen remains undetermined. The source of the sample is a study of CD8 T cells in Susac syndrome. Sequencing of TCR beta was undertaken in CD8+ and CD4+ T cells derived from blood. The control participants were healthy donors, and these controls were matched with respect to both age and sex. The RNA, about 0.5 to 1 ug, was put through reverse transcription using random hexamers. TCRdb recomputed calls from the immunoSEQ multiplex PCR reads with MiXCR, one row per CDR3 protein. The sample lists about 140,000 distinct CDR3 sequences; 85% to 95% were seen once. V shed 3 bases and J 5 bases; nucleotides not matched to a gene: 5. This CDR3 comprises 14 residues. Germline values: CDR1 SGHTA, CDR2 FQGNSA. General observations from the study: Individuals included in the TCR sequencing and HLA analysis were acknowledged by the study to be relatively few in number.

The chain carries TRBV7-2 and TRBJ2-5; 8 bases match TRBD2. The TCR sequence derives from a human donor in good health. The specimen sequenced was CD8+ T cells from PBMCs. The CDR3 protein is CASSFGTSRETQYF. The CDR3 region has the DNA TGTGCCAGCAGCTTCGGGACTAGTCGGGAGACCCAGTACTTC.